The entry that follows covers one T cell receptor beta chain sequence. Its target is not known. This record comes from a study of siplizumab effects on memory and regulatory T cells. TCR templates, roughly 100,000 per sample, were assayed. Generated by immunoSEQ multiplex PCR, the TCRdb table keeps only in-frame clones and is missing some. The repertoire holds 85,000 or so clones, with 95% as singletons. General study findings and limits: Alloreactive sequences whose origin lay in unstimulated CD4+ memory cells were significantly reduced by siplizumab.

Germline V gene lookup returns CDR1 MGHRA and CDR2 YSYEKL. This CDR3 comprises 15 residues. The germline V and J ends were trimmed by 4 bases and 4 bases, with 14 bases remaining between them. Source material: CD8+ T cells sorted from blood. The V and J genes are TRBV4-1 and TRBJ1-3; no firm D call. The receptor was isolated from a human donor in good health. In DNA form, the CDR3 reads TGCGCCAGCAGCCCGACCCCGTATGCAGGAAACACCATATATTTT. Protein product: CASSPTPYAGNTIYF.